A selection of T cell receptor beta chains follows, all from one sample in a study of human T cells and chemical hapten exposure. TCRdb recomputed calls from the reads with MiXCR, one row per CDR3 protein. The sample lists about 120,000 distinct CDR3 sequences, approximately 9% occurring once. Sequencing used whole blood. The origin of the receptors is a human donor in good health. Some clones in this sample may be carry-over from other donors' samples. Both conserved end residues are part of each CDR3. The order of the fields is D gene, J gene, clone size, V gene, CDR3 DNA, CDR3 protein. The D gene is left open where the match is weak. Expanded clones are given a class, and other clones once, few, many or no size at all.

- TRBJ1-2 - TRBV29-1 TGCAGCGTTGAGGGACCTAACTATGGCTACACCTTC CSVEGPNYGYTF
- TRBJ1-5 - TRBV20-1 TGCAGTGCTAGCTGGGAGAATCAGCCCCAGCATTTT CSASWENQPQHF
- TRBJ1-6 many TRBV20-1 TGCAGTGCTAGAGAGGGATGGGGGGGACCTCATAATTCACCCCTCCACTTT CSAREGWGGPHNSPLHF
- TRBJ2-1 many TRBV20-1 TGCAGTGCTAGCTACTGGGACCGTTACAATGAGCAGTTCTTC CSASYWDRYNEQFF
- TRBJ1-5 many TRBV4-3 TGCGCCAGCAGCCAAGACACCGGGGCCACAAGTCAGCCCCAGCATTTT CASSQDTGATSQPQHF
- TRBJ1-5 many TRBV15 TGTGCCACCAGCAGAGATGGGAGAAATCAGCCCCAGCATTTT CATSRDGRNQPQHF
- TRBJ2-7 once TRBV5-4 TGTGCCAGCAGCTTGACGGGGGGCCCTACCTACGAGCAGTACTTC CASSLTGGPTYEQYF
- TRBJ2-7 many TRBV28 TGTGCCAGCACACCCCTCGGGACGGCATATTCCTACGAGCAGTACTTC CASTPLGTAYSYEQYF
- TRBJ1-4 - TRBV12-3/TRBV12-4 TGTGCCAGCAGTTCCCCCTTACAGACCCCTCGTGAAAAACTGTTTTTT CASSSPLQTPREKLFF
- TRBJ1-6 few TRBV9 TGTGCCAGCAGCGTTGACCCGGGTCCGGCCGTTGGGTCACCCCTCCACTTT CASSVDPGPAVGSPLHF
- TRBJ2-7 few TRBV7-2 TGTGCCAGCAGCCGTACAGGGAAAGGGTTCTACGAGCAGTACTTC CASSRTGKGFYEQYF
- TRBJ2-7 few TRBV2 TGTGCCAGCAGTGTCCTCTACGAGCAGTACTTC CASSVLYEQYF
TRBD1 TRBJ1-5 many TRBV19 TGTGCCAGCCGGGGACAGATAGCCCTTAATAGCAATCAGCCCCAGCATTTT CASRGQIALNSNQPQHF
TRBD1 TRBJ2-3 - TRBV6-4 TGTGCCAGCAGTGAAGGCAGGGGGATCACAGATACGCAGTATTTT CASSEGRGITDTQYF
- TRBJ1-3 few TRBV6-2/TRBV6-3 TGTGCCAGCAGTTACGCAACAGACTTCGGAAACACCATATATTTT CASSYATDFGNTIYF
- TRBJ2-7 few TRBV6-6 TGTGCCAGCAGTTACAGGGGGGTGACGAGCGAGCAGTACTTC CASSYRGVTSEQYF
TRBD1 TRBJ2-7 - TRBV29-1 TGCAGCGTGCGGACAGGGGGAGAGCAGTACTTC CSVRTGGEQYF
TRBD2 TRBJ2-1 many TRBV10-1 TGCGCCAGCAGTGAGATAGCGGGAATATCCTACAATGAGCAGTTCTTC CASSEIAGISYNEQFF
TRBD1 TRBJ1-6 many TRBV20-1 TGCAGTGCTAGAAGGGGGCCTCCGAGCTCCTATAATTCACCCCTCCACTTT CSARRGPPSSYNSPLHF
- TRBJ2-3 few TRBV7-3 TGTGCCAGCAGCACCCACGGGGTAGATACAGATACGCAGTATTTT CASSTHGVDTDTQYF
TRBD1 TRBJ1-1 few TRBV27 TGTGCCAGCATTAAAAGTTTGACAGGGGCCACTGAAGCTTTCTTT CASIKSLTGATEAFF
- TRBJ2-5 - TRBV5-1 TGCGCCAGCAGCTTGGCCCGGCTTAGCGGAGAAGAGACCCAGTACTTC CASSLARLSGEETQYF
- TRBJ1-1 many TRBV6-2/TRBV6-3 TGTGCCAGCAGTTTCCCGGGACAGAACACTGAAGCTTTCTTT CASSFPGQNTEAFF
- TRBJ2-3 few TRBV7-9 TGTGCCAGCGCAACCTCCGGAACGGAACTCGATACGCAGTATTTT CASATSGTELDTQYF
- TRBJ1-1 many TRBV7-9 TGTGCCAGCAGCCGACTAGCGACAGCGACGGAGGCTTTCTTT CASSRLATATEAFF
- TRBJ1-2 few TRBV10-2 TGCGCCAGCAGTGAGTCGATAGGGGGTTTTCCCTATGGCTACACCTTC CASSESIGGFPYGYTF
TRBD1 TRBJ1-1 many TRBV6-2/TRBV6-3 TGTGCCAGCAGCCACGGCCAGACAGGGGAAAGGTTTCGGACTGAAGCTTTCTTT CASSHGQTGERFRTEAFF
TRBD2 TRBJ2-5 few TRBV20-1 TGCAGTGCTAGACTAGCGGGGGGCGGGGAGACCCAGTACTTC CSARLAGGGETQYF
- TRBJ1-1 many TRBV5-6 TGTGCCAGCAGCTTGAAGTACACTGAAGCTTTCTTT CASSLKYTEAFF
- TRBJ2-7 many TRBV7-2 TGTGCCAGCAGCTCGCCTAGCTTCGGGTACGAGCAGTACTTC CASSSPSFGYEQYF
- TRBJ2-7 many TRBV7-6 TGTGCCAGCAGCCCCCGGGTGGGGGGAGATACTTACGAGCAGTACTTC CASSPRVGGDTYEQYF
TRBD1 TRBJ2-2 - TRBV4-2 TGTGCCAGCAGCCAAGCCCCACAGGGGACCGGGGAGCTGTTTTTT CASSQAPQGTGELFF
TRBD1 TRBJ1-5 many TRBV6-1 TGTGCCAGCAGGCGACAGGGTACGAGCAATCAGCCCCAGCATTTT CASRRQGTSNQPQHF
TRBD1 TRBJ1-4 many TRBV29-1 TGCAGCGTTGGACAGGGGAATGAAAAACTGTTTTTT CSVGQGNEKLFF
- TRBJ2-3 few TRBV3-1 TGTGCCAGCAGCCAAGGTATTTCTGACAGCACAGATACGCAGTATTTT CASSQGISDSTDTQYF
TRBD1 TRBJ2-1 many TRBV29-1 TGCAGCGTTGAAACCGGGACAGGGGGGGATGAGCAGTTCTTC CSVETGTGGDEQFF
TRBD2 TRBJ2-5 few TRBV3-1 TGTGCCAGCAGCCAAACTAGCGGGGCCCCTTTCCAAGAGACCCAGTACTTC CASSQTSGAPFQETQYF
TRBD1 TRBJ1-2 many TRBV27 TGTGCCAGCAGTTTAGAGGGGGCCGGGTTGAACTATGGCTACACCTTC CASSLEGAGLNYGYTF
TRBD2 TRBJ2-1 - TRBV14 TGTGCCAGCAGCCAAGTTGTAACGACTAGCGGCTACAATGAGCAGTTCTTC CASSQVVTTSGYNEQFF
TRBD1 TRBJ2-7 few TRBV27 TGTGCCAGCAGTTTAGGGACAGGTCCCTACGAGCAGTACTTC CASSLGTGPYEQYF
TRBD2 TRBJ2-1 many TRBV20-1 TGCAGTGCAACCCGACTAGCGGGTTACAATGAGCAGTTCTTC CSATRLAGYNEQFF
TRBD2 TRBJ2-3 - TRBV2 TGTGCCAGCGGGAGCGGGATTAGCACAGATACGCAGTATTTT CASGSGISTDTQYF
- TRBJ1-1 - TRBV18 TGTGCCAGCTCACCACTGGACAGACTGAACACTGAAGCTTTCTTT CASSPLDRLNTEAFF
- TRBJ2-1 few TRBV6-2/TRBV6-3 TGTGCCAGCAGCGATTGGCTAGCGCCTTACAATGAGCAGTTCTTC CASSDWLAPYNEQFF
TRBD1 TRBJ1-5 many TRBV12-3/TRBV12-4 TGTGCCAGCACCAGGGGGGCTCAGCCCCAGCATTTT CASTRGAQPQHF
- TRBJ2-1 few TRBV7-2 TGTGCCAGCAGCTTATTGGACTGGCGGAGCTCCTACAATGAGCAGTTCTTC CASSLLDWRSSYNEQFF
TRBD2 TRBJ2-7 many TRBV20-1 TGCAGTGCCCCCTCCAGCGGGAGCTCCCACGAGCAGTACTTC CSAPSSGSSHEQYF
- TRBJ2-2 few TRBV5-1 TGCGCCAGCAGCTTGACGATACGGGGAGAACTAGGCGGGGAGCTGTTTTTT CASSLTIRGELGGELFF
- TRBJ1-5 few TRBV6-2/TRBV6-3 TGTGCCAGCACCCTACCAAACCAGCCCCAGCATTTT CASTLPNQPQHF
- TRBJ2-1 - TRBV7-9 TGTGCCAGCAGCTACCAAAGGTCGAGCTCCTACAATGAGCAGTTCTTC CASSYQRSSSYNEQFF
- TRBJ1-5 many TRBV29-1 TGCAGCGTCCTCGGGGGGGTCAATCAGCCCCAGCATTTT CSVLGGVNQPQHF
TRBD2 TRBJ2-1 few TRBV5-6 TGTGCCAGCAGCTTGGTACTAGCGGGAGGTTACTCCTACAATGAGCAGTTCTTC CASSLVLAGGYSYNEQFF
TRBD1 TRBJ2-6 many TRBV12-3/TRBV12-4 TGTGCCAGCAAGTCCGGGACAGGGTCCTTCTCTGGGGCCAACGTCCTGACTTTC CASKSGTGSFSGANVLTF